The clone carrying this TCR beta chain was counted ten times or more. RNA transcripts gave rise to amplified TCR beta CDR3 regions. First-round RT-PCR with HTBI primers amplified the TCR CDR3 region. Using its own MiXCR run on the multiplex PCR reads, TCRdb lists one record per CDR3 protein. The sample lists 600,000 to 650,000 distinct CDR3 sequences, around 20% occurring once. This CDR3 comprises 16 residues. Unmatched junction bases numbered 5, after V lost 4 bases and J lost 0 bases. The germline V gene encodes CDR1 SNHLY and CDR2 FYNNEI. The data are from a study of T cells in Graves' hyperthyroidism and ophthalmopathy.

The clonotype comes from a man aged 30 to 39 with Graves' ophthalmopathy. The chain has TRBV2 and TRBJ1-5; 8 positions match TRBD1. The material sequenced was blood. In DNA, the CDR3 is TGTGCCAGCAGTGTGGACAGGGAGTATAGCAATCAGCCCCAGCATTTT. Encoded protein: CASSVDREYSNQPQHF. Full variable domain (outside the CDR3, taken from reference TRBV2 and TRBJ1-5): EPEVTQTPSHQVTQMGQEVILRCVPISNHLYFYWYRQILGQKVEFLVSFYNNEISEKSEIFDDQFSVERPDGSNFTLKIRSTKLEDSAMYFCASSVDREYSNQPQHFGDGTRLSIL.